The present T cell receptor beta chain was sequenced within a study of blood T cell repertoires in COVID-19. Study-wide background: Both acute and convalescent COVID-19 samples were obtained from the United States, Italy and Spain. T cells, B-cell-depleted T cells, or PBMCs provided the cDNA or gDNA that served as material.

J lost 8 bases, V lost 0 bases, and 7 bases had no gene match. The V gene's germline CDR1 is LNHDA and CDR2 SQIVND (reference sequence). CDR3 length equals 16 residues. In the original workflow: For nucleated cells, counts were estimated from reference gene primer amplification. Here immunoSEQ multiplex PCR was the method, and the copy in TCRdb shows in-frame clones only, minus some. The V and J calls and the clone size are those of that table, but D and trimming were determined from the DNA. The profile shows nearly 350,000 clones, about 90% of them singletons. The sequenced sample was peripheral blood. The receptor was derived from a woman aged 18-35 years who had recovered from COVID-19. The V call is TRBV19, the J call TRBJ2-1, with 10 bases lining up with TRBD2. The CDR3 DNA is TGTGCCAGTAGTATAGAGAGCGGGAGGGCCGCGGATGAGCAGTTCTTC. Amino acids: CASSIESGRAADEQFF.